This TCR beta chain was identified during a study of blood T cell repertoires in COVID-19. Study information: Acute-phase and convalescent COVID-19 samples originated in the United States, Italy and Spain. T cells, B-cell-depleted T cells, or PBMCs provided the cDNA or gDNA that served as material.

Original methodology: The authors estimated nucleated cell counts from reference gene primer amplification. Method: immunoSEQ multiplex PCR; TCRdb's copy keeps in-frame clones and lacks some. Clone size and V and J calls were adopted from that table, with D and trimming inferred from the DNA. The sample includes around 40,000 clones, 65% to 85% of them seen just once. The CDR3 spans 13 residues. Germline V gene sequence: CDR1 SEHNR, CDR2 FQNEAQ (reference sequence). Trimming removed 3 bases at V and 2 bases at J, with 8 bases between. This clone was seen a single time. The sequence was obtained from a woman at least 80 years old with active or convalescent COVID-19. This rearrangement joins TRBV7-9 to TRBJ2-7; no reliable D call. Source material: peripheral blood. CDR3: CASSFSSPYEQYF. CDR3 in DNA: TGTGCCAGCAGCTTTAGTAGTCCCTACGAGCAGTACTTC.